This is a list of T cell receptor beta chains from one sample in a study of cytomegalovirus exposure and HLA in healthy donors. Some clones are missing from TCRdb's copy, which holds only in-frame ones; the method was immunoSEQ multiplex PCR. Listed are some 200,000 clones; 0.74% falls within the top ten. The sequencing input was PBMCs. The receptors here all came from a boy younger than 18 in good health and CMV-seronegative. CDR3s include the opening cysteine and the closing phenylalanine or tryptophan. The D gene is left open where the match is weak.

v_gene	d_gene	j_gene	CDR3nt	CDR3aa
TRBV9	.	TRBJ2-5	TGTGCCAGCGGAAAGGCCGACGGGAAGGCGACCCAGTACTTC	CASGKADGKATQYF
TRBV9	TRBD1	TRBJ1-3	TGTGCCAGCAGCGTAGTCAGAAGTTCGCGGACAGGGGGAAACACCATATATTTT	CASSVVRSSRTGGNTIYF
TRBV9	.	TRBJ1-2	TGTGCCAGCAGTTTAGCTAACTATGGCTACACCTTC	CASSLANYGYTF
TRBV6-5	TRBD1	TRBJ1-2	TGTGCCAGCAGTAGAGCGGGGACAGGGGAAGGCTACACCTTC	CASSRAGTGEGYTF
TRBV7-3	TRBD2	TRBJ2-5	TGTGCCAGCAGCTTGGAAGCGGGGGGGCCAGAGACCCAGTACTTC	CASSLEAGGPETQYF
TRBV11-2	TRBD1	TRBJ2-4	TGTGCCAGCAGCTTAGGGGACAGGGGGCGCGGGAGGATGGACTTC	CASSLGDRGRGRMDF
TRBV4-1	.	TRBJ1-1	TGCGCCAGCAGCCAAGTATCCGGGGAAAAAGCTTTCTTT	CASSQVSGEKAFF
TRBV1	.	TRBJ2-2	TGCACCAGCAGCCCAATACCCCAACCGGGGGGGCTCCATACCGGGGAGCTGTTTTTT	CTSSPIPQPGGLHTGELFF
TRBV5-1	.	TRBJ2-7	TGCGCCAGCAGGCCCCGGTGGTCAGACAGGTTAAGCTCCTACGAGCAGTACTTC	CASRPRWSDRLSSYEQYF
TRBV9	.	TRBJ2-3	TGTGCCAGCAGCGAGACTAGCACAGATACGCAGTATTTT	CASSETSTDTQYF
TRBV27	TRBD1	TRBJ2-2	TGTGCCAGCAGTTTTGGGACAGGGGTTACCGGGGAGCTGTTTTTT	CASSFGTGVTGELFF
TRBV23-1	.	TRBJ2-3	TGCGCCAGCAGTCCAGGACTTAACACAGATACGCAGTATTTT	CASSPGLNTDTQYF
TRBV4-3	TRBD1	TRBJ1-4	TGCGCCAGCAGCCAAGGGGGGCGGACAGGGGGGGAAAAACTGTTTTTT	CASSQGGRTGGEKLFF
TRBV27	TRBD1	TRBJ2-7	TGTGCCAGCAGTCTAGCCGGGACAGGTTCCTACGAGCAGTACTTC	CASSLAGTGSYEQYF
TRBV5-6	.	TRBJ2-5	TGTGCCAGCAGCTTGGATATCTCCCGGGGGGCCACCGGGGAGACCCGGTACTTC	CASSLDISRGATGETRYF
TRBV5-1	.	TRBJ1-1	TGCGCCAGCAGCTTGCCGGGAAGGAACACTGAAGCTTTCTTT	CASSLPGRNTEAFF
TRBV5-1	.	TRBJ2-5	TGCGCCAGCAGCTGGGGAGCTCAAGAGACCCAGTACTTC	CASSWGAQETQYF
TRBV4-3	.	TRBJ1-2	TGCGCCAGCAGCCAAGAGAGGGGGTTTGATGGCTACACCTTC	CASSQERGFDGYTF
TRBV28	TRBD1	TRBJ1-1	TGTGCCAGCAGTCCTGTCCCGGGACAGGGGAACACTGAAGCTTTCTTT	CASSPVPGQGNTEAFF
TRBV5-1	.	TRBJ2-3	TGCGCCAGCAGTTACCGTAGCAGGGGCGGCACAGATACGCAGTATTTT	CASSYRSRGGTDTQYF
TRBV7-9	.	TRBJ1-6	TGTGCCAGCAGCTTAATAGACAGAGATTCACCCCTCCACTTT	CASSLIDRDSPLHF
TRBV4-1	TRBD1	TRBJ1-4	TGCGCCAGCAGCCAAGATCCTCCACAGGGGGCGAGAACTAATGAAAAACTGTTTTTT	CASSQDPPQGARTNEKLFF
TRBV5-6	.	TRBJ2-2	TGTGCCAGCAGCTTTCACATCCCAATGGGGCCCGGGGAGCTGTTTTTT	CASSFHIPMGPGELFF
TRBV7-8	.	TRBJ1-1	TGTGCCAGCAGCCCCACCAGGGCCCGGTCCACTGAAGCTTTCTTT	CASSPTRARSTEAFF
TRBV27	.	TRBJ1-1	TGTGCCAGCAGTTTGGCAGGGTTGAACACTGAAGCTTTCTTT	CASSLAGLNTEAFF
TRBV9	.	TRBJ2-2	TGTGCCAGCAGCAGCCCCCCGAACACCGGGGAGCTGTTTTTT	CASSSPPNTGELFF
TRBV23-1	.	TRBJ1-1	TGCGCCAGCCTGACAGCTGAAGCTTTCTTT	CASLTAEAFF
TRBV6-6	.	TRBJ2-7	TGTGCCAGCAGTTCCGAGTCCTACGAGCAGTACTTC	CASSSESYEQYF
TRBV6-5	TRBD2	TRBJ2-1	TGTGCCAGCAGGAGTCTAGCGGGGAAAATCAATGAGCAGTTCTTC	CASRSLAGKINEQFF
TRBV7-2	.	TRBJ2-3	TGTGCCAGCAGCCCGCTCGGGGGGCCAGATACGCAGTATTTT	CASSPLGGPDTQYF
TRBV6-1	.	TRBJ2-1	TGTGCCAGCAGTGATGTTTCCGGGTTTTTTCGGCACAATGAGCAGTTCTTC	CASSDVSGFFRHNEQFF
TRBV4-3	.	TRBJ1-1	TGCGCCAGCAGCCAAGATTGGGAGCGCACTGAAGCTTTCTTT	CASSQDWERTEAFF
TRBV28	.	TRBJ2-3	TGTGCCAGCAGGGACATACCCACAGATACGCAGTATTTT	CASRDIPTDTQYF
TRBV10-3	TRBD1	TRBJ2-7	TGTGCCATCAGTGACTGGGACAGGGCGTTGGGCGAGCAGTACTTC	CAISDWDRALGEQYF
TRBV6-6	.	TRBJ2-1	TGTGCCAGCAGTTATAGCTTGGTGGGTCCCACGGATGAGCAGTTCTTC	CASSYSLVGPTDEQFF
TRBV30	.	TRBJ2-2	TGTGCCTGGAGGTGGGGGGATTTCACCGGGGAGCTGTTTTTT	CAWRWGDFTGELFF
TRBV7-6	TRBD1	TRBJ1-3	TGTGCCAGCAGCCTCGACAGGGAGACAGACACCATATATTTT	CASSLDRETDTIYF
TRBV4-1	.	TRBJ2-7	TGCGCCAGCAGCTCTTCGACTCTTCCCTACGAGCAGTACTTC	CASSSSTLPYEQYF
TRBV9	.	TRBJ2-7	TGTGCCAGCAGCGTTAATAGCGGCTCCTACGAGCAGTACTTC	CASSVNSGSYEQYF
TRBV6-6	.	TRBJ1-2	TGTGCCAGCAGTTACGATTGGGGGGGAGGCTACACCTTC	CASSYDWGGGYTF
TRBV5-4	.	TRBJ1-4	TGTGCCAGCAGCTCCGGACGGGAGGGTGCAACTAATGAAAAACCGTTTTTT	CASSSGREGATNEKPFF
TRBV27	TRBD1	TRBJ1-1	TGTGCCAGCAGAGCCATGGACAGGGAGAACACTGAAGCTTTCTTT	CASRAMDRENTEAFF
TRBV4-1	.	TRBJ2-7	TGCGCCAGCAGCCAAAACCCTCCGAAAGTAGCTAAGGACGAGCAGTACTTC	CASSQNPPKVAKDEQYF
TRBV6-1	.	TRBJ2-5	TGTGCCAGCAGGGACCGGGGGCAAGAGACCCAGTACTTC	CASRDRGQETQYF
TRBV27	TRBD1	TRBJ1-1	TGTGCCAGCAGGGACGGACAGGCCACTGAAGCTTTCTTT	CASRDGQATEAFF
TRBV25-1	TRBD1	TRBJ2-2	TGTGCCAGCAGTGGAGAGACAGGGGTCACCGGGGAGCTGTTTTTT	CASSGETGVTGELFF
TRBV7-6	.	TRBJ2-7	TGTGCCAGCAGCTTAGAGACTAGAGGGGAGCAGTACTTC	CASSLETRGEQYF
TRBV2	.	TRBJ2-7	TGTGCCAGCAGGGACAGGGAGGGGTTTAGCTCCTACGAGCAGTACTTC	CASRDREGFSSYEQYF
TRBV11-3	.	TRBJ2-3	TGTGCCAGCAGCACTCGACTCCTAGATACGCAGTATTTT	CASSTRLLDTQYF